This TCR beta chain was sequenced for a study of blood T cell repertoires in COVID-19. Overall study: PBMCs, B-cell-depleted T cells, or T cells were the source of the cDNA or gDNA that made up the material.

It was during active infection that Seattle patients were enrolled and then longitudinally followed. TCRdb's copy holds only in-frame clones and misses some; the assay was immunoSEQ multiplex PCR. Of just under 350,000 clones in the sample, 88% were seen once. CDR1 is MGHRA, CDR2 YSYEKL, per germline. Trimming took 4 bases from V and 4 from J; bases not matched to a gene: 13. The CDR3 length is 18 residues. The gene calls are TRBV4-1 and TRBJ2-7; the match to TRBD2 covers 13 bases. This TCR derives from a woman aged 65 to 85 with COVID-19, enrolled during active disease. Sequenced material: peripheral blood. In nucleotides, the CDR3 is TGCGCCAGCAGCCCGACTAGCGGGGGGTCTGGATCGGTTTACGAGCAGTACTTC. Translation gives CASSPTSGGSGSVYEQYF.